Listed here are 2 T cell receptor beta chains from one sample, sequenced in a study of shared clonotypes between healthy human individuals. Naivety among CD8 cells was defined by CD45RO negativity and positive CCR7 selection, thereby excluding terminally differentiated effector memory CD45RA+ cells. Some clones are missing from TCRdb's copy, which holds only in-frame ones; the method was immunoSEQ multiplex PCR. Among around 2.1 million clones listed, about 93% were seen once. The specimen was naive CD8+ T cells from PBMCs. These receptors were taken from a man aged 18-30 years in good health. Some clones in this sample may be carry-over from other donors' samples.

The chain joins TRBV7-9 to TRBJ2-3, with unresolved D. The CDR3 runs to 14 residues. Trimming pared 5 bases from V and 4 bases from J, leaving 13 bases between. CDR1 and CDR2 from the germline V gene are SEHNR and FQNEAQ (reference sequence). The CDR3 protein is CASSHSESADTQYF. CDR3 bases: TGTGCCAGCAGCCACTCAGAGAGTGCAGATACGCAGTATTTT.

The genes are TRBV10-3 and TRBJ2-7, with a possible D match to TRBD1 (7 bases). The germline V gene has CDR1 ENHRY and CDR2 SYGVKD. V lost 4 bases, J lost 2 bases, and 24 bases lay in between. This CDR3 region has 18 residues. The CDR3 sequence is CAISVGQGGRRAPYEQYF. Here the CDR3 DNA reads TGTGCCATCAGTGTTGGTCAGGGGGGCCGGCGGGCCCCCTACGAGCAGTACTTC.